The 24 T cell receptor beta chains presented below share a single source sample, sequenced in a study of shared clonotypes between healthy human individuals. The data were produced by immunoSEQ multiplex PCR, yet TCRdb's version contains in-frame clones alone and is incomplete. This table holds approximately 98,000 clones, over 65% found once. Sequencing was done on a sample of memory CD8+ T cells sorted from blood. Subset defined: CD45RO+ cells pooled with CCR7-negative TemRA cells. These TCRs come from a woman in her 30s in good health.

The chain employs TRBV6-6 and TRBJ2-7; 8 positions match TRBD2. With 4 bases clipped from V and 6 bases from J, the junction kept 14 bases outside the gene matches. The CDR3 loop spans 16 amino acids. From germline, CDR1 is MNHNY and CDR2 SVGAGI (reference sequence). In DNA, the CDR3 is TGTGCCAGCAGTTCCCCTAACCTAGCGGGTGCCGTCGAGCAGTACTTC. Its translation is CASSSPNLAGAVEQYF.

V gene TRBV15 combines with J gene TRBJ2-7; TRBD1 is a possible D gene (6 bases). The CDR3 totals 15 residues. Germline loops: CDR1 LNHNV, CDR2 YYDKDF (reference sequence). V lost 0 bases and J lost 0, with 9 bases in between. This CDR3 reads CATSRDNRASYEQYF. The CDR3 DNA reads TGTGCCACCAGCAGAGATAACAGGGCCTCCTACGAGCAGTACTTC.

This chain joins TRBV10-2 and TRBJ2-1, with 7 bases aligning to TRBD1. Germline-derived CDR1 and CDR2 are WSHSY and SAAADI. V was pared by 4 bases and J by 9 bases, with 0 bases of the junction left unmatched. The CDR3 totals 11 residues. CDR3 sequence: CASSGQGEQFF. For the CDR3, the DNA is TGCGCCAGCAGTGGACAGGGTGAGCAGTTCTTC.

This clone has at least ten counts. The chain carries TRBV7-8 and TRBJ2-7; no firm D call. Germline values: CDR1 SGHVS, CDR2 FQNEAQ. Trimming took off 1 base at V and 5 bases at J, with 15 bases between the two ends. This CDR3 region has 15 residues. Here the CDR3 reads CASSLVARVPDEQYF. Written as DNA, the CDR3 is TGTGCCAGCAGCTTAGTGGCGCGTGTCCCGGACGAGCAGTACTTC.

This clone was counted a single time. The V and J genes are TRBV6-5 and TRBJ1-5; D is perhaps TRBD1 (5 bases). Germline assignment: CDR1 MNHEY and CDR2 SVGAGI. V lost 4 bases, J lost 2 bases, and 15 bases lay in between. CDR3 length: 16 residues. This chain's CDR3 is CASSSLRRDGNQPQHF. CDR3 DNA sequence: TGTGCCAGCAGTTCCCTTCGCAGGGATGGCAATCAGCCCCAGCATTTT.

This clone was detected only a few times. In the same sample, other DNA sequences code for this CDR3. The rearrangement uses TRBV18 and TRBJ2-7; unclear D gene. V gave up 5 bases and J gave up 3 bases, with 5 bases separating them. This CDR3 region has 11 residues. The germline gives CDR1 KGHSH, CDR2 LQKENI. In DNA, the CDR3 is TGTGCCAGCTCATCAGACTACGAGCAGTACTTC. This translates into CASSSDYEQYF.

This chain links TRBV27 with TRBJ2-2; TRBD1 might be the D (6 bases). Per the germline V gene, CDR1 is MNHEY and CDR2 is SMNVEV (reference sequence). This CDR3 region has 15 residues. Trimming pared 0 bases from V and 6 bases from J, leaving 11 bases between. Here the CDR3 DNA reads TGTGCCAGCAGTTTATCGTTGAAGGGGGCCGGGGAGCTGTTTTTT. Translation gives CASSLSLKGAGELFF.

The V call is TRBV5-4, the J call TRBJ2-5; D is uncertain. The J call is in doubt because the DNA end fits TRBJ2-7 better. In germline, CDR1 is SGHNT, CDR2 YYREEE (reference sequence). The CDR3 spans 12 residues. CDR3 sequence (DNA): TGTGCCAGCAGCTTGCACAGCTACGAGCAGTACTTC. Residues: CASSLHSYEQYF.

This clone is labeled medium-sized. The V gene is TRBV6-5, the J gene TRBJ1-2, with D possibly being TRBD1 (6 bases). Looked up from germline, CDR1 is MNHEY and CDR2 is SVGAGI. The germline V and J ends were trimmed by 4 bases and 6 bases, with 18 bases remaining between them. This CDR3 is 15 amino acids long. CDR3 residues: CASSSLGGGADGYTF. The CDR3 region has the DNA TGTGCCAGCAGTTCCCTAGGCGGGGGCGCCGATGGCTACACCTTC.

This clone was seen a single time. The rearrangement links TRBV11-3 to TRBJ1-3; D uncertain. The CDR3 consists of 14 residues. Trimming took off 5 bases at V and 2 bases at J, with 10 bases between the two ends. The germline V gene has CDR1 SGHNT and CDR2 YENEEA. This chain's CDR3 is CASSQLRTGNTIYF. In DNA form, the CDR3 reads TGTGCCAGCAGCCAACTACGAACTGGAAACACCATATATTTT.

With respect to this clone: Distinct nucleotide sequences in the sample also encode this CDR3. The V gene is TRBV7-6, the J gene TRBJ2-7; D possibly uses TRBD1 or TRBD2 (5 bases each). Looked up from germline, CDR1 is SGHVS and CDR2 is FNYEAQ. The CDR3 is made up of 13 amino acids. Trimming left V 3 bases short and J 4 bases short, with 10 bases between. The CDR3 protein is CASSFRDGYEQYF. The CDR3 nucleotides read TGTGCCAGCAGCTTCCGGGACGGGTACGAGCAGTACTTC.

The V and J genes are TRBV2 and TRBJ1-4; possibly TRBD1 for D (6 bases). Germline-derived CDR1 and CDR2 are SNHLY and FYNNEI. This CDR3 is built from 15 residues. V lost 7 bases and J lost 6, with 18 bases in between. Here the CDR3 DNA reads TGTGCCAGCAAAGCGTCGTCACAGGGTGATGAAAAACTGTTTTTT. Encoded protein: CASKASSQGDEKLFF. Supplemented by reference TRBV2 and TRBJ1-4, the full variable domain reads EPEVTQTPSHQVTQMGQEVILRCVPISNHLYFYWYRQILGQKVEFLVSFYNNEISEKSEIFDDQFSVERPDGSNFTLKIRSTKLEDSAMYFCASKASSQGDEKLFFGSGTQLSVL.

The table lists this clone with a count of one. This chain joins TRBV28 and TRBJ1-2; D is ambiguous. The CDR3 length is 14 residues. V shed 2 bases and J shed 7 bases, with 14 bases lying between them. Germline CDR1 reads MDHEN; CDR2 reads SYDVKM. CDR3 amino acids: CASSLIPVSGGYTF. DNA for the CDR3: TGTGCCAGCAGTTTAATTCCGGTTTCTGGTGGCTACACCTTC.

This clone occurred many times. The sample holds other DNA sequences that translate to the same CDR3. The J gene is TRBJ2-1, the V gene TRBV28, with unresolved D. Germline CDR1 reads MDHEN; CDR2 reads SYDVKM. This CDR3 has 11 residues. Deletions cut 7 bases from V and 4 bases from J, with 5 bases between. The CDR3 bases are TGTGCCAGCACCACATACAATGAGCAGTTCTTC. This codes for CASTTYNEQFF.

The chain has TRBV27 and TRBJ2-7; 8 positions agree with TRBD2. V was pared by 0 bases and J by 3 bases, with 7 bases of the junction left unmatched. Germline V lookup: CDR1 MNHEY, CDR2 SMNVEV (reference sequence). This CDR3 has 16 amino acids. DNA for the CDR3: TGTGCCAGCAGTTTATCGCGGGGGGACTACGTCTACGAGCAGTACTTC. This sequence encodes CASSLSRGDYVYEQYF.

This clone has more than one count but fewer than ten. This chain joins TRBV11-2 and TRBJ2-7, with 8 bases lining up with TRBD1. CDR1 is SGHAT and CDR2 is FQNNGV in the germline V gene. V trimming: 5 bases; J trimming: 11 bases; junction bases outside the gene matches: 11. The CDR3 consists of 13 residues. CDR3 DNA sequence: TGTGCCAGCAGCCCCAGCGGACCGGGACAGGAGTACTTC. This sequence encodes CASSPSGPGQEYF.

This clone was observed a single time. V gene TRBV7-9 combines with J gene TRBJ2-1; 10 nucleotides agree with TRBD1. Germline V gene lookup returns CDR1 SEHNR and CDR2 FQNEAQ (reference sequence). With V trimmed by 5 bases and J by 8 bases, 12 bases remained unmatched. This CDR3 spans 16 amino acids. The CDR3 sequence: CASSRTGQGSVDEQFF. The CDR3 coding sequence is TGTGCCAGCAGCAGAACGGGACAGGGGAGCGTAGATGAGCAGTTCTTC.

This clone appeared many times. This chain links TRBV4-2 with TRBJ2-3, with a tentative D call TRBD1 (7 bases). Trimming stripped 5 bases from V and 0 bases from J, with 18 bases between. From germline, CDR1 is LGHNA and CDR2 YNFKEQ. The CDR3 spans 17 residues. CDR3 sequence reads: CASSLEWAGGSTDTQYF. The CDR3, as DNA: TGTGCCAGCAGCTTAGAATGGGCAGGGGGGAGCACAGATACGCAGTATTTT.

CDR3 DNA sequence: TGTGCCAGCAGCAAAGATAGGGTTGGGCAGCCCCAGCATTTT. Its translation is CASSKDRVGQPQHF. This sequence joins TRBV21-1 and TRBJ1-5. TRBV21-1 is termed a pseudogene. The CDR3 consists of 14 residues.

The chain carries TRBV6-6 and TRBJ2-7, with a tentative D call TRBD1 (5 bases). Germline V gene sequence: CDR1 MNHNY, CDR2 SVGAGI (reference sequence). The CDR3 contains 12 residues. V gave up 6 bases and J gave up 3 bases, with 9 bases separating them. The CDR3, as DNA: TGTGCCAGCAGCCCTCAGGGCTACGAGCAGTACTTC. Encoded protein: CASSPQGYEQYF.

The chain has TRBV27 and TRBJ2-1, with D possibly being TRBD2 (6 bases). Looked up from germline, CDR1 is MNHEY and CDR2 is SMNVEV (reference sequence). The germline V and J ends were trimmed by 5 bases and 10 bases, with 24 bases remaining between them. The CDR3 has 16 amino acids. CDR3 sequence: CASSPRPGDTAGEQFF. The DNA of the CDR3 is TGTGCCAGCAGTCCGCGCCCGGGGGATACGGCGGGAGAGCAGTTCTTC.

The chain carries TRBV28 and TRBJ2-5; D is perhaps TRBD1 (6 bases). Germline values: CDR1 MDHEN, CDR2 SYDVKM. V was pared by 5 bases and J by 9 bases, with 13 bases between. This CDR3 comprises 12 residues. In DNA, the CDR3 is TGTGCCAGCAGTGCTCAGGGGATGGCCCAGTACTTC. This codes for CASSAQGMAQYF.

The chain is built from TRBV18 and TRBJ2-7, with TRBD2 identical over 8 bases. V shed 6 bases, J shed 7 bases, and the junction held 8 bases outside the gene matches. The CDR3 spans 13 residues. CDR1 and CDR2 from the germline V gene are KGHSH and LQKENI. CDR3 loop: CASSPSGRGEQYF. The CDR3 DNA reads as TGTGCCAGCTCTCCAAGCGGGAGAGGGGAGCAGTACTTC.

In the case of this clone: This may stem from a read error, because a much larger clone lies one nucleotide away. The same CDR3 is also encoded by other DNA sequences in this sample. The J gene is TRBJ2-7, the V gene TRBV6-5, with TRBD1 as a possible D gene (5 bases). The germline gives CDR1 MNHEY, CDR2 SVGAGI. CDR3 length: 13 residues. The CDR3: CASSSGLRGEQYF. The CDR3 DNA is TGTGCTAGCAGTTCAGGGTTACGAGGCGAGCAGTACTTC.